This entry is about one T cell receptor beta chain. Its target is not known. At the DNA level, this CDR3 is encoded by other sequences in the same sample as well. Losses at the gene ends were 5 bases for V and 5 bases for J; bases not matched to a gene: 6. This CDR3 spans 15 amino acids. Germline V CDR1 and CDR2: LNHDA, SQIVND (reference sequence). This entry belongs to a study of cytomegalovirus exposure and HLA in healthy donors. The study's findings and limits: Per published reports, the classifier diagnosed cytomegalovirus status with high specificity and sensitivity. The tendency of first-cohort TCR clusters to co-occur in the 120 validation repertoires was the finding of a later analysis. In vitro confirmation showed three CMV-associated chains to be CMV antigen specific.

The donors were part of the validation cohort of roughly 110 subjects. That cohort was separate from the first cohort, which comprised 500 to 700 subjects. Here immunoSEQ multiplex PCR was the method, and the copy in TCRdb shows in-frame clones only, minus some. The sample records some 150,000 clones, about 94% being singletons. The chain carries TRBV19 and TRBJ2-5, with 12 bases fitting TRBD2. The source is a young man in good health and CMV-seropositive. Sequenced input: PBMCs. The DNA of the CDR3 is TGTGCCAGTAGTCTAGCGGGAGGGCCGCGGGAGACCCAGTACTTC. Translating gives CASSLAGGPRETQYF.